A selection of T cell receptor beta chains follows, all from one sample in a study of blood T cell repertoires in COVID-19. Here immunoSEQ multiplex PCR was the method, and the copy in TCRdb shows in-frame clones only, minus some. The table shows about 350,000 clones, with roughly 87% occurring only once. Sequenced input: peripheral blood. The receptor source for this set is a young man with COVID-19, enrolled during active disease. CDR3s include the opening cysteine and the closing phenylalanine or tryptophan.

>TRBV9|TRBJ2-3
CASSPTHGGHTQYF
>TRBV7-2|TRBJ2-7
CASSRRGTTGEQYF
>TRBV6-1|TRBJ1-3
CASSVAQASSGNTIYF
>TRBV7-2|TRBJ2-5
CASSTFSSGTETQYF
>TRBV7-3|TRBJ1-1
CASSSPGGQYTEAFF
>TRBV29-1|TRBJ1-5
CSVEMGGDQPQHF
>TRBV2|TRBJ1-6
CASSRTGGTYNSPLHF
>TRBV3-1/TRBV3-2|TRBJ2-7
CASSQADRESYEQYF
>TRBV6-2/TRBV6-3|TRBJ1-5
CASSYSQGTGGHSNQPQHF
>TRBV4-3|TRBJ2-7
CASSQDQGSSYEQYF
>TRBV28|TRBJ1-2
CASTIGGTNYGYTF
>TRBV4-3|TRBJ1-1
CASSRDSLVNTEAFF
>TRBV18|TRBJ1-3
CASSPTGGSGNTIYF
>TRBV9|TRBJ2-1
CASSARTSGGPLDEQFF
>TRBV5-1|TRBJ2-6
CASSSGQGYSGANVLTF
>TRBV5-5|TRBJ1-1
CASSLGAAMNTEAFF
>TRBV6-5|TRBJ2-5
CASSTGQGRTETQYF
>TRBV7-9|TRBJ2-5
CASSSGTAKETQYF
>TRBV12-3/TRBV12-4|TRBJ1-6
CASSNRETSPLHF
>TRBV19|TRBJ1-3
CASSHSGQTLLSGNTIYF
>TRBV28|TRBJ1-1
CASSFLTGTGERNTEAFF
>TRBV5-1|TRBJ1-1
CASSPGVAAEAFF
>TRBV9|TRBJ2-1
CASSDSGNSYNEQFF
>TRBV6-5|TRBJ2-7
CASSSPAGKEQYF
>TRBV4-1|TRBJ1-6
CASSQEGRGRGRPLHF
>TRBV27|TRBJ2-5
CASSLLRGPQETQYF
>TRBV18|TRBJ2-3
CASSALSGGGTDTQYF
>TRBV29-1|TRBJ2-7
CSVAKQGVEQYF
>TRBV6-6|TRBJ1-1
CASSPPRNTEAFF
>TRBV19|TRBJ2-7
CASSDLRRTTYEQYF
>TRBV6-6|TRBJ1-2
CASSYGTGGGVSGYTF
>TRBV11-3|TRBJ2-7
CASSLDVRVSGGKGYEQYF
>TRBV7-2|TRBJ1-2
CASSLASAGVGGYTF
>TRBV19|TRBJ1-3
CASSTPRWGNTIYF
>TRBV7-2|TRBJ2-4
CASSYGGAKNIQYF
>TRBV30|TRBJ2-7
CASDRGLEQYF
>TRBV5-1|TRBJ1-1
CASSSAGVPNTEAFF
>TRBV5-1|TRBJ2-3
CASSLQPGATDTQYF
>TRBV29-1|TRBJ1-2
CSVRSGTGSSNYGYTF